The rows below give T cell receptor beta chains drawn from one sample of a study of T cell changes during pregnancy in multiple sclerosis. Profiling relied on immunoSEQ multiplex PCR, and the TCRdb table lists in-frame clones only, not all of them. The repertoire holds about 36,000 clones, with around 90% as singletons. Sequences were derived from CD4+ T cells from peripheral blood mononuclear cells, sampled in the first trimester of pregnancy. The receptor source for this set is a female donor with multiple sclerosis, enrolled in a pregnancy study. Each CDR3 is given with its conserved first and last residue. A D gene is named only where the DNA matches it firmly. Not every row has a clone size; where given, it reads once, few, many or a size class.

d_call	v_call	clone_size	j_call	cdr3_nt	cdr3_aa
TRBD1	TRBV27	.	TRBJ1-4	TGTGCCAGCAGTTTAGGGCAGGGGGGTGAAAAACTGTTTTTT	CASSLGQGGEKLFF
TRBD1	TRBV6-6	.	TRBJ2-7	TGTGCCAGCAGTTACCGGGACAGGACCTACGAGCAGTACTTC	CASSYRDRTYEQYF
TRBD2	TRBV2	.	TRBJ2-2	TGTGCCAGCAGTGAATGGGGTCTAGCGGGAAGGGTCGGGGAGCTGTTTTTT	CASSEWGLAGRVGELFF
TRBD2	TRBV4-2	.	TRBJ2-1	TGTGCCAGCAGCCCCCTCATCGGGACTAGCGGGGTCAGCTCCTACAATGAGCAGTTCTTC	CASSPLIGTSGVSSYNEQFF
.	TRBV6-6	few	TRBJ1-1	TGTGCCAGCAGTTACGGAAGGGGTGAAGCTTTCTTT	CASSYGRGEAFF
.	TRBV5-1	few	TRBJ1-1	TGCGCCAGCAGCTTGGGACAGCGGGGCACTGAAGCTTTCTTT	CASSLGQRGTEAFF
.	TRBV29-1	.	TRBJ2-2	TGCAGCGTTGAGGGGGGACGACTTCTAGGGCGGGCCGGGGAGCTGTTTTTT	CSVEGGRLLGRAGELFF
.	TRBV19	.	TRBJ1-5	TGTGCCAGTAACGCCTACAGGGACGGGCAGCCCCAGCATTTT	CASNAYRDGQPQHF
TRBD1	TRBV10-3	.	TRBJ1-5	TGTGCCATCAGTGAATACCGACAGGGTCAAAGCAATCAGCCCCAGCATTTT	CAISEYRQGQSNQPQHF
TRBD1	TRBV5-4	.	TRBJ1-2	TGTGCCAGCAGCTTGGGTTCCAGGGGGACTAACTATGGCTACACCTTC	CASSLGSRGTNYGYTF
TRBD1	TRBV30	.	TRBJ1-6	TGTGCCTGGACCCAGACAGGGGATTATAATTCACCCCTCCACTTT	CAWTQTGDYNSPLHF
TRBD1	TRBV6-1	.	TRBJ1-2	TGTGCCAGCAATACAGGGGGCGCTTACTATGGCTACACCTTC	CASNTGGAYYGYTF
.	TRBV18	few	TRBJ2-3	TGTGCCAGCTCCCAGGGGGGAGATACGCAGTATTTT	CASSQGGDTQYF
.	TRBV28	.	TRBJ2-3	TGTGCCAGCAGTTTAGGAGGGGCTGGCACAGATACGCAGTATTTT	CASSLGGAGTDTQYF
TRBD1	TRBV30	.	TRBJ2-7	TGTGCCTGGAGCTCGGGACAGGCCAACGAGCAGTACTTC	CAWSSGQANEQYF
TRBD1	TRBV7-3	.	TRBJ2-2	TGTGCCAGCAGCCCAGGGACAGGGGCAACCGGGGAGCTGTTTTTT	CASSPGTGATGELFF
TRBD1	TRBV19	.	TRBJ1-3	TGTGCCAGTACCCGGGACAGGGACTCTGGAAACACCATATATTTT	CASTRDRDSGNTIYF
TRBD2	TRBV27	.	TRBJ2-1	TGTGCCAGCAGTTTACGGTTGGGGACTAGCGGGATCAGCGGTGAGCAGTTCTTC	CASSLRLGTSGISGEQFF
.	TRBV7-2	.	TRBJ2-7	TGTGCCAGCAGCTTAGATCGAGCGGGTACCTACGAGCAGTACTTC	CASSLDRAGTYEQYF
TRBD2	TRBV10-2	.	TRBJ2-3	TGCGCCAGCAGTGACCCCCGGACTAGCGGCACAGATACGCAGTATTTT	CASSDPRTSGTDTQYF
.	TRBV5-1	.	TRBJ2-5	TGCGCCAGCAGCCTGGGTGGGGGGATAGAGGAGACCCAGTACTTC	CASSLGGGIEETQYF
TRBD2	TRBV7-2	.	TRBJ2-7	TGTGCCAGCAGCTTAAGGACTAGCGGGGGGGCTCTTAAATCCTACGAGCAGTACTTC	CASSLRTSGGALKSYEQYF
TRBD1	TRBV5-1	.	TRBJ1-1	TGCGCCAGCAGCGCGTCACAGGGGGCTGATTTTGAAGCTTTCTTT	CASSASQGADFEAFF
.	TRBV5-1	.	TRBJ1-4	TGCGCCAGCAGCTTGATAGGACAGCAAAATGAAAAACTGTTTTTT	CASSLIGQQNEKLFF
.	TRBV20-1	.	TRBJ1-2	TGCAGTGCTCTCGAACAGGATGGCTACACCTTC	CSALEQDGYTF
TRBD2	TRBV10-3	.	TRBJ2-1	TGTGCCATCAGACTAGCGGGAGAGGGCAATGAGCAGTTCTTC	CAIRLAGEGNEQFF
.	TRBV6-5	.	TRBJ1-2	TGTGCCAGCACTCGACAGGATGAAGGCTACACCTTC	CASTRQDEGYTF
.	TRBV5-3	.	TRBJ1-1	TGTGCCAGAAGCTTGGCGAGGGCTTTCTTT	CARSLARAFF
.	TRBV29-1	.	TRBJ1-4	TGCAGCGTGATGGGGAAGGGAGGTGAAAAACTGTTTTTT	CSVMGKGGEKLFF